A selection of T cell receptor beta chains follows, all from one sample in a study of blood T cell repertoires in COVID-19. Measured with immunoSEQ multiplex PCR; TCRdb has only the in-frame clones, and not every one. The data show more than 65,000 clones, about 90% seen once. Sequenced sample: peripheral blood. The source of these receptors is a human donor in a cohort sampled during active COVID-19. The CDR3 runs from the conserved cysteine through the conserved F or W. D genes are given only for firm matches. Rows give clone size only sometimes, using once, few, many, or a class for an expanded clone.

d_gene	v_gene	j_gene	abundance	CDR3nt	CDR3aa
.	TRBV5-1	TRBJ2-7	.	TGCGCCAGCAGCTTGGCCAGGGAAGAGCAGTACTTC	CASSLAREEQYF
TRBD1	TRBV27	TRBJ1-2	.	TGTGCCAGCAGTGAAGCCGGGACAGGGAACTATGGCTACACCTTC	CASSEAGTGNYGYTF
.	TRBV5-8	TRBJ1-2	.	TGTGCCAGCAGCTTGGTGGCGGGGGGCGCGGCCTTTGGCTACACCTTC	CASSLVAGGAAFGYTF
TRBD1	TRBV3-1/TRBV3-2	TRBJ2-7	.	TGTGCCAGCAGCCTTGGGACAGGAGCCTACGAGCAGTACTTC	CASSLGTGAYEQYF
.	TRBV9	TRBJ2-7	.	TGTGCCAGCAGCCCAGAGAGGGTGACCTACGAGCAGTACTTC	CASSPERVTYEQYF
TRBD1	TRBV27	TRBJ1-4	.	TGTGCCAGCAGCCAAGACAGGGGGGGTGAAAAACTGTTTTTT	CASSQDRGGEKLFF
.	TRBV29-1	TRBJ1-2	.	TGCAGCGTTAAACAGGCGAATGGCTACACCTTC	CSVKQANGYTF
.	TRBV24-1	TRBJ1-1	.	TGTGCCACCCGAGGACTTAACACTGAAGCTTTCTTT	CATRGLNTEAFF
TRBD2	TRBV9	TRBJ2-5	.	TGTGCCAGCAGCGTTTCTAGCGGGGGGGCCGTTCGGTTCCAAGAGACCCAGTACTTC	CASSVSSGGAVRFQETQYF
TRBD1	TRBV24-1	TRBJ1-2	.	TGTGCCACCAGTGATTTGGCCGCGGGGACAGGGACCTATGGCTACACCTTC	CATSDLAAGTGTYGYTF
TRBD2	TRBV5-5	TRBJ2-4	.	TGTGCCAGCAGCTCCTTCTCTGTTTCCGGGGGGTGGGCAGGGCGAAACATTCAGTACTTC	CASSSFSVSGGWAGRNIQYF
.	TRBV10-3	TRBJ1-3	.	TGTGCCATCCAGAATGGAAACACCATATATTTT	CAIQNGNTIYF
TRBD2	TRBV5-4	TRBJ2-7	once	TGTGCCAGCAGGTCTAGCGGGGCTACCTACGAGCAGTACTTC	CASRSSGATYEQYF
.	TRBV28	TRBJ1-1	.	TGTGCCAGCAGTCTAGGTGGCCACACTGAAGCTTTCTTT	CASSLGGHTEAFF
TRBD1	TRBV6-2/TRBV6-3	TRBJ2-7	.	TGTGCCAGCAGTCGGCCGGGACAGGTACCGGAGCAGTACTTC	CASSRPGQVPEQYF
TRBD2	TRBV9	TRBJ2-3	.	TGTGCCTCCCAGGTAGGAGGCGGGGGGTCCCCCACAGATACGCAGTATTTT	CASQVGGGGSPTDTQYF
TRBD1	TRBV7-8	TRBJ1-6	.	TGTGCCAGCAGCGCGGGACAGGATAATTCACCCCTCCACTTT	CASSAGQDNSPLHF
.	TRBV11-2	TRBJ1-3	.	TGTGCCAGCAGCTTTCGGGACACGGAAGCTTCTGGAAACACCATATATTTT	CASSFRDTEASGNTIYF
.	TRBV30	TRBJ1-4	.	TGTGCCTGGAGTGTACCAGGCCTGAGAGAAAAACTGTTTTTT	CAWSVPGLREKLFF
TRBD1	TRBV5-1	TRBJ1-6	.	TGCGCCAGCAGCTTGGAGGGACAGGAATATAATTCACCCCTCCACTTT	CASSLEGQEYNSPLHF
.	TRBV2	TRBJ1-2	.	TGTGCCAGCAGTGAAGGTCTCTATGGCTACACCTTC	CASSEGLYGYTF
.	TRBV15	TRBJ2-7	.	TGTGCCACCAGCAGAGTTGCCCTTCCCGGCGAGCAGTACTTC	CATSRVALPGEQYF
.	TRBV9	TRBJ2-7	.	TGTGCCAGCAGCGTTGAGGTAGACAGTTCCTACGAGCAGTACTTC	CASSVEVDSSYEQYF
.	TRBV2	TRBJ2-7	.	TGTGCCAGCAGTGAAGGGCTAGCGAAAGAGCAGTACTTC	CASSEGLAKEQYF
.	TRBV27	TRBJ1-4	.	TGTGCCAGCACCACAAGTGGAGGTCTCGGTGAAAAACTGTTTTTT	CASTTSGGLGEKLFF
.	TRBV5-6	TRBJ1-5	.	TGTGCCAGCAGCTTGGGGCAGGGCCCAAACAATCAGCCCCAGCATTTT	CASSLGQGPNNQPQHF
TRBD1	TRBV7-8	TRBJ1-6	.	TGTGCCAGCAGCTACAGGGGAAGGGATTCACCCCTCCACTTT	CASSYRGRDSPLHF
TRBD1	TRBV25-1	TRBJ2-7	.	TGTGCCAGCAGACCCGGGACAGTTACCTACGAGCAGTACTTC	CASRPGTVTYEQYF
.	TRBV3-1/TRBV3-2	TRBJ1-1	few	TGTGCCAGCAGCCAAGTGCGGAACACTGAAGCTTTCTTT	CASSQVRNTEAFF
.	TRBV29-1	TRBJ1-2	once	TGCAGCGTTGAAGTTTATGGGCCCAACTATGGCTACACCTTC	CSVEVYGPNYGYTF
TRBD1	TRBV27	TRBJ1-1	.	TGTGCCAGCAGTCAACGGACAGGGTGGAACACTGAAGCTTTCTTT	CASSQRTGWNTEAFF
.	TRBV19	TRBJ1-1	.	TGTGCCAGTAGTACCCTCTCTATGAACACTGAAGCTTTCTTT	CASSTLSMNTEAFF
.	TRBV6-1	TRBJ2-7	once	TGTGCCAGCAGTGAAGCGGTCCAGGGGGGTTACGAGCAGTACTTC	CASSEAVQGGYEQYF
.	TRBV12-3/TRBV12-4	TRBJ1-2	.	TGTGCCAGCAGTTTCGGAGGGAATGGCTACACCTTC	CASSFGGNGYTF
.	TRBV5-1	TRBJ1-2	.	TGCGCCAGCAGCTTGGGGGTGGGCGACTATGGCTACACCTTC	CASSLGVGDYGYTF
.	TRBV7-9	TRBJ2-7	.	TGTGCCAGCAGCGGGGGGACAGTCTACGAGCAGTACTTC	CASSGGTVYEQYF
TRBD1	TRBV6-1	TRBJ2-7	.	TGTGCCAGCAGTGAAGTACCCGGGACAGGGGAGGACGAGCAGTACTTC	CASSEVPGTGEDEQYF
TRBD1	TRBV28	TRBJ2-7	.	TGTGCCAGCAGCTCAGGGACAGTCTCCTACGAGCAGTACTTC	CASSSGTVSYEQYF
TRBD2	TRBV4-3	TRBJ2-7	.	TGCGCCAGCAGCCAAGATTGGTCGGGGAGGGGACGCGAGCAGTACTTC	CASSQDWSGRGREQYF
TRBD1	TRBV7-9	TRBJ2-7	.	TGTGCCAGCAGCTTAGTGTATCGGGCAGGGGGAAACTCCTACGAGCAGTACTTC	CASSLVYRAGGNSYEQYF
.	TRBV10-2	TRBJ2-7	.	TGCGCCAGCAGTGAGTACGGGGGAACCTACGAGCAGTACTTC	CASSEYGGTYEQYF
.	TRBV19	TRBJ2-7	.	TGTGCCAGTACCTCGGACAGATTTTCCTACGAGCAGTACTTC	CASTSDRFSYEQYF
.	TRBV4-2	TRBJ2-7	few	TGTGCCAGCAGCCAAGAGAGGGTCTCCGAGCAGTACTTC	CASSQERVSEQYF
TRBD1	TRBV2	TRBJ2-7	.	TGTGCCAGCGCGTACAGGACAGGCTACGAGCAGTACTTC	CASAYRTGYEQYF
TRBD1	TRBV2	TRBJ1-5	.	TGTGCCAGCAGCGACAGGGTGGGCAATCAGCCCCAGCATTTT	CASSDRVGNQPQHF
TRBD1	TRBV3-1/TRBV3-2	TRBJ2-7	.	TGTGCCAGCAGCCCCCGGACAGGGGGGAACTACTACGAGCAGTACTTC	CASSPRTGGNYYEQYF